These 12 T cell receptor beta chains originate from one sample sequenced in a study of yellow fever vaccine responses in identical twins. From the RT-PCR reads, TCRdb called clonotypes with MiXCR, one entry per CDR3 protein. The sample has around 20,000 distinct CDR3 sequences; nearly 70% are singletons. The sequencing used T cells from blood (PBMCs), unsorted or a sorted subset (not recorded which), collected before or after yellow fever vaccination (not recorded which). The origin of the receptors is a woman aged 18-30 years who received the yellow fever vaccine.

This clonotype was seen a few times. V and J are TRBV12-3 or TRBV12-4 and TRBJ2-3, with D maybe TRBD2 (6 bases). V was cut by 5 bases and J by 1 base, with 28 bases left in between. The CDR3 has 20 amino acids. The CDR3: CASSPNLFGRMGMGTDTQYF. The CDR3 DNA follows: TGTGCCAGCAGTCCAAATCTTTTCGGGAGAATGGGGATGGGCACAGATACGCAGTATTTT.

This clonotype has a single count. The chain couples TRBV11-2 to TRBJ2-1, with D uncertain. Germline V gene sequence: CDR1 SGHAT, CDR2 FQNNGV. V shed 1 base and J shed 13 bases, with 11 bases lying between them. CDR3 length: 12 residues. The CDR3 sequence is CASSLVAETQFF. DNA of the CDR3: TGTGCCAGCAGCTTAGTCGCGGAAACCCAGTTCTTC. Based on the CDR3 plus reference TRBV11-2 and TRBJ2-1, the full variable domain is EAGVAQSPRYKIIEKRQSVAFWCNPISGHATLYWYQQILGQGPKLLIQFQNNGVVDDSQLPKDRFSAERLKGVDSTLKIQPAKLEDSAVYLCASSLVAETQFFGPGTRLTVL.

The rearrangement joins TRBV6-5 to TRBJ2-1; D unclear. The CDR3 spans 14 residues. Trimming took 4 bases from V and 8 from J, leaving 15 bases between them. Germline V lookup: CDR1 MNHEY, CDR2 SVGAGI. DNA of the CDR3: TGTGCCAGCAGTTCCCCCGGCGCATTAGATGAGCAGTTCTTC. This encodes CASSSPGALDEQFF.

The genes are TRBV9 and TRBJ2-1, with 7 bases fitting TRBD2. With V trimmed by 4 bases and J by 4 bases, 11 bases remained unmatched. The CDR3 is 16 amino acids. CDR1 and CDR2 from the germline V gene are SGDLS and YYNGEE. CDR3: CASSPKLLALYNEQFF. CDR3 bases: TGTGCCAGCAGCCCTAAGCTACTAGCGCTGTACAATGAGCAGTTCTTC.

The chain couples TRBV12-3 or TRBV12-4 to TRBJ1-1; no reliable D call. Trimming left V 6 bases short and J 6 bases short, with 8 bases between. The CDR3 runs to 11 residues. CDR3 nucleotides: TGTGCCAGCAGAAGGGTATCTGAAGCTTTCTTT. Protein: CASRRVSEAFF.

This chain connects TRBV29-1 to TRBJ2-5; D perhaps matches TRBD1 (6 bases). Germline V CDR1 and CDR2: SQVTM, ANQGSEA. The CDR3 totals 12 residues. V was pared by 6 bases and J by 5 bases, with 13 bases between. CDR3 in DNA: TGCAGCGTACAGGGCAGAGGCGAGACCCAGTACTTC. Amino acids: CSVQGRGETQYF.

The chain uses TRBV28 and TRBJ1-5, with D possibly being TRBD1 (5 bases). The CDR3 covers 17 residues. V lost 10 bases and J lost 4, with 26 bases in between. Germline V gives CDR1 MDHEN, CDR2 SYDVKM. The DNA of the CDR3 is TGTGCCACCGGGCGGGTTTTAAGAGCAGGGTTAAATCAGCCCCAGCATTTT. Its protein product is CATGRVLRAGLNQPQHF. Complete variable domain (other parts from reference TRBV28 and TRBJ1-5): DVKVTQSSRYLVKRTGEKVFLECVQDMDHENMFWYRQDPGLGLRLIYFSYDVKMKEKGDIPEGYSVSREKKERFSLILESASTNQTSMYLCATGRVLRAGLNQPQHFGDGTRLSIL.

This chain links TRBV9 with TRBJ2-1; 10 positions agree with TRBD2. Germline V gene data show CDR1 as SGDLS and CDR2 as YYNGEE. This CDR3 has 15 residues. The trim removed 4 bases at V and 7 bases at J, leaving 8 bases unmatched. The CDR3 coding sequence is TGTGCCAGCAGCCCCGAGCGGGAGGGCCGGAATGAGCAGTTCTTC. It yields the protein CASSPEREGRNEQFF.

This clonotype was detected only once. This chain connects TRBV7-2 to TRBJ2-1, with TRBD1 matching 9 bases. J lost 7 bases, V lost 5 bases, and 9 bases had no gene match. There are 15 residues in the CDR3. Germline V gene sequence: CDR1 SGHTA, CDR2 FQGNSA. The CDR3 loop is CASSPRDRATNEQFF. The CDR3 DNA follows: TGTGCCAGCAGCCCCCGGGACAGGGCCACAAATGAGCAGTTCTTC.

As concerns this clonotype: The CDR3 carries no conserved terminal phenylalanine or tryptophan, so it likely arises from a read error. The chain combines TRBV11-3 with TRBJ1-5; D is uncertain. The germline V gene has CDR1 SGHNT and CDR2 YENEEA. V was pared by 2 bases and J by 7 bases, with 12 bases between. CDR3 length: 14 residues. This chain's CDR3 is CASSLWAGSQPQHI. In nucleotides, the CDR3 is TGTGCCAGCAGCTTATGGGCGGGGAGCCAGCCCCAGCATATT.

This chain connects TRBV11-2 to TRBJ2-7; no firm D call. Trimming pared 3 bases from V and 5 bases from J, leaving 5 bases between. Germline loops: CDR1 SGHAT, CDR2 FQNNGV. The CDR3 totals 11 residues. The CDR3 loop reads CASSFVDEQYF. Written as DNA, the CDR3 is TGTGCCAGCAGCTTTGTGGACGAGCAGTACTTC.

This clonotype has a handful of counts. CDR3 loop: CASSEDSGGADTQYF. Written as DNA, the CDR3 is TGTGCCAGCAGTGAAGATAGCGGGGGGGCGGATACGCAGTATTTT. V usage is TRBV2 and J usage is TRBJ2-3; 11 bases are a match to TRBD2. Trimming cost V 1 base and J 6 bases; bases outside gene matches: 3. The length of the CDR3 is 15 residues. Germline CDR1 is SNHLY and CDR2 is FYNNEI.